This TCR beta chain came from a study of T cells in Graves' hyperthyroidism and ophthalmopathy. General observations from the study: Researchers found most expanded thyroid clonotypes above 0.001 in blood as well.

This clonotype was observed many times. The target antigen is unknown. The CDR3 is 13 amino acids. Germline V lookup: CDR1 LNHDA, CDR2 SQIVND (reference sequence). Trimming stripped 6 bases from V and 7 bases from J, with 15 bases between. Amplification targeted TCR beta CDR3 regions from RNA transcripts. HTBI primers drove first-round RT-PCR of the TCR CDR3. TCRdb itself ran the multiplex PCR reads through MiXCR, one entry per CDR3 protein. The table lists roughly 710,000 distinct CDR3 sequences, just over 35% of them singletons, with roughly 31% in the top ten. Over 18 months, lack of ophthalmopathy progression marked Graves' hyperthyroidism as stable. Patients were excluded for uncontrolled infection, other autoimmune disease, pregnancy or lactation. The PBMCs studied were ones that came from 8.5 to 10 ml fresh peripheral blood.

The clonotype comes from a woman in her thirties or forties with Graves' hyperthyroidism. The V and J genes are TRBV19 and TRBJ1-1, with no clear D. The sequenced sample consisted of blood. CDR3 coding DNA: TGTGCCAGTAGGCCCACCCTGGTGGGTGAAGCTTTCTTT. Amino acid sequence: CASRPTLVGEAFF.